These 17 T cell receptor beta chains originate from one sample sequenced in a study of OX40 agonist ivuxolimab in advanced cancers. Library preparation was by the immunoSEQ multiplex PCR assay. As stored in TCRdb, this immuneACCESS dataset retains in-frame rearrangements with V and J assigned. A fraction of the clones does not appear; measured against another copy, unresolved V genes explain less than half of the discrepancy, and the remainder lacks a known reason. This sample gives 48,000 or so clones in total; 85% to 90% of them show up just once. Of the sample, 45% to 55% is held by the ten largest clones. This material consisted of CD4+ or CD8+ T cells sorted from blood, taken in a trial of the OX40 agonist ivuxolimab. The receptors come from an adult with an advanced solid tumor such as melanoma, head and neck, liver or kidney cancer.

The gene calls are TRBV4-3 and TRBJ1-4, with TRBD1 as a possible D gene (6 bases). The CDR3 runs 13 residues. Looked up from germline, CDR1 is LGHNA and CDR2 is YSLEER. The V end lost 6 bases, the J end lost 6 bases, and 11 bases lay between the germline ends. CDR3 coding DNA: TGCGCCAGCAGGGACAGTTCCTATGAAAAACTGTTTTTT. This sequence encodes CASRDSSYEKLFF.

The chain joins TRBV6-5 to TRBJ2-2, with no clear D. CDR1 MNHEY and CDR2 SVGAGI come from the germline V gene. The CDR3 spans 14 residues. Trimming shortened V by 1 base and J by 3 bases, and 6 bases separated the two germline ends. DNA of the CDR3: TGTGCCAGCAGTTACTTATCGTACACCGGGGAGCTGTTTTTT. Its protein product is CASSYLSYTGELFF.

The chain uses TRBV6-6 and TRBJ2-3; D ambiguous. Germline-derived CDR1 and CDR2 are MNHNY and SVGAGI (reference sequence). The ends were cut back, 5 bases at V and 6 bases at J, with 9 bases in the middle. This CDR3 contains 12 residues. This chain's CDR3 is CASSQLRDTQYF. DNA of the CDR3: TGTGCCAGCAGTCAACTACGGGATACGCAGTATTTT.

The chain has TRBV18 and TRBJ2-1; D is ambiguous. This CDR3 region has 11 residues. Germline V lookup: CDR1 KGHSH, CDR2 LQKENI. Trimming cost V 2 bases and J 8 bases, with 4 bases left between them. The CDR3 DNA is TGTGCCAGCTCACCAAGCGATGAGCAGTTCTTC. Its protein is CASSPSDEQFF.

This chain uses TRBV9 with TRBJ1-1; 8 nucleotides match TRBD1. The V segment lost 4 bases and the J segment 1 base; nucleotides outside the gene matches: 6. The CDR3 covers 15 residues. Germline CDR1 SGDLS, CDR2 YYNGEE. CDR3 protein: CASSPLGQGNTEAFF. The DNA of the CDR3 is TGTGCCAGCAGCCCCCTAGGACAGGGGAACACTGAAGCTTTCTTT.

Note on this clone: The junction shows a germline mismatch at one end, possibly a read error. The genes are TRBV30 and TRBJ2-7, with TRBD1 identical over 7 bases. This CDR3 comprises 13 residues. In germline, CDR1 is GTSNPN, CDR2 SVGIG (reference sequence). CDR3 protein: CAWLRLKGQAGDF. The DNA for the CDR3 is TGTGCCTGGCTCAGATTGAAAGGACAGGCTGGGGACTTC.

V and J are TRBV4-1 and TRBJ2-3, with 8 bases identical to TRBD1. The germline V gene encodes CDR1 MGHRA and CDR2 YSYEKL. This CDR3 is 16 amino acids long. Unmatched junction bases numbered 6, after V lost 1 base and J lost 3 bases. CDR3 DNA sequence: TGCGCCAGCAGCCAAGCCGCGGGACAGGTAACAGATACGCAGTATTTT. Residues: CASSQAAGQVTDTQYF.

The chain couples TRBV6-5 to TRBJ2-7, with TRBD1 as a possible D gene (5 bases). The germline V and J ends were trimmed by 2 bases and 2 bases, with 10 bases remaining between them. The length of the CDR3 is 14 residues. The germline V gene has CDR1 MNHEY and CDR2 SVGAGI. The CDR3 here is CASSYGAGTYEQYF. The CDR3 nucleotides read TGTGCCAGCAGTTACGGGGCAGGGACCTACGAGCAGTACTTC.

The J gene is TRBJ2-7, the V gene TRBV5-4, with D possibly TRBD1 on 6 matching bases. Germline loops: CDR1 SGHNT, CDR2 YYREEE (reference sequence). The CDR3 spans 16 residues. Trimming pared 2 bases from V and 4 bases from J, leaving 19 bases between. Here the CDR3 reads CASSLELSRTAYEQYF. Here the CDR3 DNA reads TGTGCCAGCAGCTTAGAACTTTCTAGGACAGCTTACGAGCAGTACTTC.

The chain couples TRBV20-1 to TRBJ2-3, with no clear D. Germline V gene sequence: CDR1 DFQATT, CDR2 SNEGSKA (reference sequence). The CDR3 sequence is 11 residues long. The V and J ends lost 1 base and 9 bases respectively, with 8 bases between them. The chain's CDR3 is CSARANATQYF. CDR3 bases: TGCAGTGCTAGAGCGAATGCCACGCAGTATTTT.

CDR3 DNA sequence: TGTGCCAGCAGCGATTCAACTAGCGGGAATGGTGAGCAGTTCTTC. Translating gives CASSDSTSGNGEQFF. J is TRBJ2-1 and V is TRBV9; 10 bases agree with TRBD2. Germline CDR1 SGDLS, CDR2 YYNGEE. The CDR3 runs 15 residues. Germline trimming cut 3 bases from V and 9 bases from J; bases unmatched to any gene: 9.

The chain couples TRBV4-1 to TRBJ2-7; D remains ambiguous. Germline values: CDR1 MGHRA, CDR2 YSYEKL. The CDR3 extends over 14 amino acids. Trimming removed 1 base from V and 0 bases from J, with 7 bases in between. The CDR3 DNA reads as TGCGCCAGCAGCCAAGCAGGCAACTCCTACGAGCAGTACTTC. Amino acids: CASSQAGNSYEQYF.

The V and J genes are TRBV28 and TRBJ2-7; 11 bases align to TRBD1. The germline V gene encodes CDR1 MDHEN and CDR2 SYDVKM. J was trimmed by 5 bases and V by 4 bases; bases with no gene match: 1. This CDR3 has 13 residues. The CDR3 loop reads CASSWTGGHEQYF. In DNA, the CDR3 is TGTGCCAGCAGTTGGACAGGGGGCCACGAGCAGTACTTC.

V gene TRBV5-6 combines with J gene TRBJ1-1; 9 bases match TRBD1. Per germline, CDR1 SGHDT and CDR2 YYEEEE. The CDR3 is 13 residues long. J gave up 4 bases and V 4 bases, and 2 bases lay outside the gene matches. Here the CDR3 reads CASSHRGPTEAFF. The CDR3 bases are TGTGCCAGCAGCCACAGGGGGCCCACTGAAGCTTTCTTT.

The chain has TRBV6-5 and TRBJ1-2, with a possible D match to TRBD1 (5 bases). The CDR3 sequence is 16 residues long. Germline-derived CDR1 and CDR2 are MNHEY and SVGAGI. The V end was cut by 4 bases, the J end by 0 bases, with 15 bases between. Here the CDR3 DNA reads TGTGCCAGCAGTTCCCGAGGGACGCCATCTAACTATGGCTACACCTTC. It codes for CASSSRGTPSNYGYTF.

This chain joins TRBV28 and TRBJ2-1, with 7 bases identical to TRBD1. The CDR3 consists of 15 residues. V lost 4 bases and J lost 1; bases outside the gene matches: 4. Germline V gene data show CDR1 as MDHEN and CDR2 as SYDVKM. The CDR3 is CASSSNRGSYNEQFF. The CDR3 DNA reads as TGTGCCAGCAGTTCAAACAGGGGTTCCTACAATGAGCAGTTCTTC.

The chain recombines TRBV7-6 with TRBJ2-5; 9 nucleotides agree with TRBD2. The CDR3 totals 15 residues. Unmatched junction bases numbered 13, after V lost 5 bases and J lost 9 bases. Germline V lookup: CDR1 SGHVS, CDR2 FNYEAQ. The CDR3 DNA sequence: TGTGCCAGCAGCCCACCTGCGGGGGGGCCTGAAGCCCAGTACTTC. Its protein is CASSPPAGGPEAQYF.